In its sample, the clone carrying this T cell receptor (beta chain) was seen many times. Its antigen is unknown. Making the TCR beta libraries involved quantitative 5'-RACE with molecular barcodes. TCRdb fed the 5' RACE reads into MiXCR, producing one record per CDR3 protein. The table records 100,000 to 150,000 distinct CDR3 sequences, around 15% of them present only once. V lost 4 bases, J lost 1 base, and 15 bases lay in between. Germline-derived CDR1 and CDR2 are SGHRS and YFSETQ. The CDR3 extends over 15 amino acids. This sample was included in a study of CD8 T cells in ankylosing spondylitis. Study-wide results and caveats: Reported data indicate significant enrichment of disease-linked clones within matched ankylosing spondylitis synovial fluid. Characteristic, it appeared, of ankylosing spondylitis blood was a TCR beta motif of several highly homologous variants. CD8+ by phenotype, disease-linked clones were relatively rare in peripheral blood.

The TCR sequence derives from a female donor with ankylosing spondylitis or in good health (not recorded which). The material sequenced was blood, either unsorted or a sorted T cell fraction (not recorded which). The rearrangement joins TRBV5-1 to TRBJ2-7; possibly TRBD1 for D (6 bases). The CDR3 DNA follows: TGCGCCAGCAGCGCTACGAAGGACAGATCCTACGAGCAGTACTTC. This encodes CASSATKDRSYEQYF.